The 12 T cell receptor beta chains listed next were all sequenced from one sample in a study of T cell changes during pregnancy in multiple sclerosis (dated by TCRdb to about 2019). The protocol used for the library was the immunoSEQ multiplex PCR assay. The clones in this table, taken by TCRdb from immuneACCESS, are in-frame only. Not every clone is retained; where verified, under half of the shortfall comes from an unresolved V gene, and the cause of the rest is unknown. In this sample the table shows about 110,000 clones, about 90% of which occur a single time. The ten largest account for roughly 1.6% of the sample. Source: peripheral blood, taken before pregnancy. These receptors were taken from a female donor with multiple sclerosis, enrolled in a pregnancy study.

This chain uses TRBV11-2 with TRBJ1-6; D is possibly TRBD1 (5 bases). Trimming removed 1 base from V and 4 bases from J, with 14 bases in between. The CDR3 consists of 17 residues. Per the germline V gene, CDR1 is SGHAT and CDR2 is FQNNGV. Written as DNA, the CDR3 is TGTGCCAGCAGCTTAGTGATGGGGCCCCAGTATAATTCACCCCTCCACTTT. Encoded protein: CASSLVMGPQYNSPLHF.

This clone was recorded once. The genes are TRBV7-8 and TRBJ1-5; possibly TRBD1 for D (6 bases). The CDR3 loop spans 15 amino acids. The V gene's germline CDR1 is SGHVS and CDR2 FQNEAQ. Trimming left V 5 bases short and J 2 bases short, with 13 bases between. The CDR3 loop reads CASSPRAGGNQPQHF. The CDR3 region has the DNA TGTGCCAGCAGCCCAAGGGCAGGGGGCAATCAGCCCCAGCATTTT.

The rearrangement links TRBV7-9 to TRBJ2-1; D is unresolved. The germline V gene has CDR1 SEHNR and CDR2 FQNEAQ (reference sequence). The CDR3 has 11 amino acids. V was clipped by 5 bases and J by 7 bases, with 6 bases between them. The CDR3 DNA follows: TGTGCCAGCAGCGCCGGGAATGAGCAGTTCTTC. This codes for CASSAGNEQFF.

The chain employs TRBV5-1 and TRBJ1-5, with TRBD1 matching over 8 bases. This CDR3 has 14 residues. Germline V gives CDR1 SGHRS, CDR2 YFSETQ. The V and J ends lost 4 bases and 4 bases, in that order; junction bases with no gene match: 4. Here the CDR3 reads CASSPGQANQPQHF. The CDR3 region has the DNA TGCGCCAGCAGCCCGGGACAGGCAAATCAGCCCCAGCATTTT.

The chain uses TRBV11-2 and TRBJ1-5; TRBD1 matches at 7 bases. V shed 5 bases, J shed 7 bases, and the junction held 5 bases outside the gene matches. Germline CDR1 and CDR2: SGHAT and FQNNGV. The CDR3 runs 13 residues. The chain's CDR3 is CASSGTASQPQHF. The CDR3 DNA reads as TGTGCCAGCAGCGGGACAGCGAGCCAGCCCCAGCATTTT. The whole variable domain, filled in from reference TRBV11-2 and TRBJ1-5, reads EAGVAQSPRYKIIEKRQSVAFWCNPISGHATLYWYQQILGQGPKLLIQFQNNGVVDDSQLPKDRFSAERLKGVDSTLKIQPAKLEDSAVYLCASSGTASQPQHFGDGTRLSIL.

J is TRBJ2-7 and V is TRBV4-3; 9 positions agree with TRBD2. Losses at the gene ends were 4 bases for V and 5 bases for J; bases not matched to a gene: 6. The CDR3 is made up of 14 amino acids. CDR1 and CDR2 (germline): LGHNA, YSLEER. The CDR3 sequence is CASSPIAGVNEQYF. The CDR3 region has the DNA TGCGCCAGCAGCCCCATAGCGGGGGTAAACGAGCAGTACTTC.

This chain connects TRBV10-3 to TRBJ2-1; D remains ambiguous. This CDR3 has 15 residues. The V end was cut by 2 bases, the J end by 6 bases, with 14 bases between. Germline CDR1 ENHRY, CDR2 SYGVKD. CDR3 in amino acids: CAISEGVLRPNEQFF. CDR3 nucleotides: TGTGCCATCAGTGAGGGAGTGTTGAGGCCCAATGAGCAGTTCTTC.

V gene TRBV19 combines with J gene TRBJ2-7, with D maybe TRBD1 (6 bases). The CDR3 contains 13 residues. Trimming stripped 5 bases from V and 7 bases from J, with 15 bases between. From germline, CDR1 is LNHDA and CDR2 SQIVND (reference sequence). Here the CDR3 DNA reads TGTGCCAGTAGTTGGGGGCCAGCGTTTGAGCAGTACTTC. Translated: CASSWGPAFEQYF. Full variable domain (remainder filled in from reference TRBV19 and TRBJ2-7): DGGITQSPKYLFRKEGQNVTLSCEQNLNHDAMYWYRQDPGQGLRLIYYSQIVNDFQKGDIAEGYSVSREKKESFPLTVTSAQKNPTAFYLCASSWGPAFEQYFGPGTRLTVT.

V is TRBV6-5 and J is TRBJ1-1, with 8 nucleotides matching TRBD1. J lost 7 bases, V lost 0 bases, and 10 bases had no gene match. Germline CDR1 is MNHEY and CDR2 is SVGAGI. This CDR3 has 16 amino acids. CDR3 sequence: CASSYSTTRGQDEAFF. DNA of the CDR3: TGTGCCAGCAGTTACTCCACTACCAGGGGGCAGGATGAAGCTTTCTTT.

The chain employs TRBV13 and TRBJ2-7; 13 nucleotides align to TRBD2. J lost 6 bases, V lost 5 bases, and 10 bases had no gene match. CDR1 and CDR2 (germline): PRHDT, FYEKMQ (reference sequence). The CDR3 consists of 16 residues. This CDR3 is CASSDRTSGGFGEQYF. CDR3 sequence (DNA): TGTGCCAGCAGCGACAGGACTAGCGGGGGATTCGGCGAGCAGTACTTC.

In its sample, this clone was seen once. This rearrangement joins TRBV7-6 to TRBJ2-4, with 9 bases matching TRBD2. Looked up from germline, CDR1 is SGHVS and CDR2 is FNYEAQ. The CDR3 length is 17 residues. V dropped 0 bases and J dropped 6; count of bases not matched to a gene: 9. The CDR3 sequence: CASSLAGAGGRLNIQYF. As DNA, the CDR3 is TGTGCCAGCAGCTTAGCGGGAGCGGGAGGTCGTTTAAACATTCAGTACTTC.

The rearrangement links TRBV6-1 to TRBJ2-7, with D uncertain. V was pared by 0 bases and J by 0 bases, with 3 bases between. Germline assignment: CDR1 MNHNS and CDR2 SASEGT. The CDR3 loop spans 13 amino acids. The CDR3 DNA reads as TGTGCCAGCAGTGAAGCCGTCTCCTACGAGCAGTACTTC. Amino acids: CASSEAVSYEQYF.